Listed here are 7 T cell receptor beta chains from one sample, sequenced in a study of human T cells and chemical hapten exposure. A single record per CDR3 protein comes from TCRdb applying MiXCR to the RACE reads. Of roughly 180,000 distinct CDR3 sequences listed, 13% to 15% are singletons. Time point of the sample: patch test 1, 2 weeks after DPC sensitization. Regarding treatment: therapeutic diphenylcyclopropenone sensitization with weekly scalp DPC. The source material was whole blood, sampled in connection with sensitization to the hapten diphenylcyclopropenone (DPC). All receptors derive from a woman aged 25 to 39 with alopecia areata. Some clones in this sample may be carry-over from other donors' samples.

V and J are TRBV20-1 and TRBJ2-5, with 10 bases aligning to TRBD2. CDR3 length: 18 residues. Per germline, CDR1 DFQATT and CDR2 SNEGSKA (reference sequence). V dropped 0 bases and J dropped 5; count of bases not matched to a gene: 15. CDR3 loop: CSARDPRLAGQGYETQYF. CDR3 sequence (DNA): TGCAGTGCTAGAGACCCAAGACTAGCGGGTCAGGGGTACGAGACCCAGTACTTC.

This clonotype was observed at least ten times. The chain links TRBV20-1 to TRBJ2-1; TRBD1 aligns across 7 bases. Looked up from germline, CDR1 is DFQATT and CDR2 is SNEGSKA (reference sequence). The CDR3 loop spans 16 amino acids. The V gene end was trimmed by 1 base and the J gene end by 0 bases; junction bases not matched to a gene: 6. CDR3 region: CSARGQGVSSYNEQFF. The CDR3 bases are TGCAGTGCTAGAGGACAGGGCGTAAGCTCCTACAATGAGCAGTTCTTC.

This clonotype appeared a few times. This chain connects TRBV19 to TRBJ2-7, with 7 bases that match TRBD1. V shed 1 base and J 2 bases; nucleotides not matched to a gene: 2. Germline V lookup: CDR1 LNHDA, CDR2 SQIVND (reference sequence). CDR3 length: 14 amino acids. Written as DNA, the CDR3 is TGTGCCAGTAGTATAGGGGGACAGCCCTACGAGCAGTACTTC. Translated, it gives CASSIGGQPYEQYF.

This clonotype has ten or more counts. The chain carries TRBV10-3 and TRBJ1-1; 11 bases are shared with TRBD1. Looked up from germline, CDR1 is ENHRY and CDR2 is SYGVKD. The J segment lost 10 bases and the V segment lost 2 bases, leaving 0 bases of the junction unmatched. This CDR3 spans 12 amino acids. CDR3 sequence (DNA): TGTGCCATCAGTGAGGGGACAGGGGGAGCTTTCTTT. It translates to CAISEGTGGAFF.

The sample holds many counts of this clonotype. The rearrangement joins TRBV12-3 or TRBV12-4 to TRBJ2-1; tentative D call: TRBD1 (6 bases). The CDR3 loop spans 14 amino acids. V lost 5 bases to trimming and J lost 2 bases, with 10 bases between them. The CDR3 DNA reads TGTGCCAGCAGTCGGACAGTCGCCTACAATGAGCAGTTCTTC. Encoded protein: CASSRTVAYNEQFF.

The CDR3 coding sequence is TGTGCCAGCAGTCCTTGGTCGGACAGGGGCTCCTATAATTCACCCCTCCACTTT. Translated: CASSPWSDRGSYNSPLHF. The rearrangement uses TRBV28 and TRBJ1-6, with TRBD1 identical over 9 bases. The CDR3 length is 18 residues. V lost 5 bases, J lost 0 bases, and 8 bases stayed unmatched. The germline CDR1 and CDR2 sequences are MDHEN and SYDVKM.

The V call is TRBV24-1, the J call TRBJ2-1; 8 positions agree with TRBD2. The CDR3 spans 15 residues. V shed 3 bases, J shed 11 bases, and the junction held 11 bases outside the gene matches. Germline V gives CDR1 KGHDR, CDR2 SFDVKD. CDR3 nucleotides: TGTGCCACCAGTGATCGGGGGAAGGTAGCGGGAAAGCAGTTCTTC. Translated: CATSDRGKVAGKQFF.